The text below deals with one T cell receptor beta chain. The count of this clonotype is one. The antigen it recognizes is unknown. The input lacks base qualities; no much larger clone sits a single base away. A lone read is weak support. Trimming costs V 3 bases and J 1 base, and their ends lie 12 bases apart. CDR1 is given as SGHTA and CDR2 as FQGTGA, both from the germline V gene. The CDR3 covers 15 residues, taking in both the cysteine and the phenylalanine. CDR3 DNA is the only sequence kept; it has 45 bases, read in frame from the first base. The study deep-sequenced TCR repertoires of sorted CD4+ and CD8+ blood T cells from severe aplastic anemia patients and healthy subjects. Ficoll-Paque density gradient centrifugation was used to isolate peripheral blood mononuclear cells. Before DNA extraction, CD4+ and CD8+ T cells were sorted by FACS or by magnetic beads. Genomic DNA was used as template for profiling of TCR beta VDJ combinations and CDR3 sequences. TCR repertoire sequencing was run on an Illumina HiSeq 2000. Regarding the original processing steps: Repertoires were assessed using TRBV/TRBJ rearrangement plots, CDR3 size and DJ length profiles, and Simpson's diversity index. The immunodominant clone was defined as the most abundant DNA sequence in deep sequencing data. CDR3 amino acid sequences were checked for sharing between subjects and were compared against published repertoires and the VDJdb database. Starting from the raw public reads, TCRdb applied fastp trimming at Q25, assembled clones with MiXCR and retained in-frame beta chains. Every entry covers one CDR3 protein and lists the most common genes and DNA from its rows. It is TCRdb's table, rather than the study itself, that gives the V and J calls and clone size. In this sample the table shows under 350,000 distinct CDR3 sequences, roughly half of which occur a single time. The top ten constitute roughly 8% of the sample.

The sample comes from a study of CD8+CD57+ T cells in acquired aplastic anemia (dated by TCRdb to the late 2010s). Background on the whole study: On average, sorted CD4+ and CD8+ cells yielded around 3.4 ug of extracted DNA, with a range of roughly 0.18 to 27.4 ug.

What the study reported, not specific to this receptor: Between patients and healthy controls, no significant difference in CD8+ Simpson's diversity was found (P=0.060). Around 28 CD8+ CDR3 sequences were found to be shared between patients and controls, but these sequences appeared to be highly expressed in patients and within the immunodominant clones of the patients.

The sequence was collected from a human donor with severe aplastic anemia or a healthy control (not recorded which). Sample: sorted CD4+, CD8+, or CD8+CD57+ T cells (not recorded which) from PBMCs. The rearrangement combines TRBV7-3 with TRBJ2-5, and the D gene may be TRBD1, 5 bases matching. The CDR3: CASSFFRGSQETQYF. Here is the DNA: TGTGCCAGCAGCTTCTTTAGGGGCTCCCAAGAGACCCAGTACTTC. When the CDR3 is completed using the reference TRBV7-3 and TRBJ2-5 genes on either side, the full variable domain is GAGVSQTPSNKVTEKGKYVELRCDPISGHTALYWYRQSLGQGPEFLIYFQGTGAADDSGLPNDRFFAVRPEGSVSTLKIQRTERGDSAVYLCASSFFRGSQETQYFGPGTRLLVL.